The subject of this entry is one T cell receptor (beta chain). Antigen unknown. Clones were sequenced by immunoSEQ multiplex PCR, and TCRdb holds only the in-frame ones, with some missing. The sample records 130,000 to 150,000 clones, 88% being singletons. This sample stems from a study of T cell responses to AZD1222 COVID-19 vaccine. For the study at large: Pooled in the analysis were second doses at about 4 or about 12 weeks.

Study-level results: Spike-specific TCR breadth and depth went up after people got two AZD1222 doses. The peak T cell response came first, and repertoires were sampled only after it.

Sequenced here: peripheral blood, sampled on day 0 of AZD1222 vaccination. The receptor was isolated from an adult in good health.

Written as DNA, the CDR3 is TGTGCCAGTAGTATGCGGCAGGGTGTATCCTACAATGAGCAGTTCTTC. Translation gives CASSMRQGVSYNEQFF. The chain joins TRBV19 to TRBJ2-1, with TRBD1 as a possible D gene (5 bases). CDR3 size: 16 residues. V gave up 3 bases and J gave up 1 base, with 13 bases separating them. Germline lookup yields CDR1 LNHDA and CDR2 SQIVND (reference sequence).